The clone carrying this T cell receptor (beta chain) has ten or more counts. Its antigen is not identified. RNA transcripts yielded amplified TCR beta CDR3 regions. First-round RT-PCR with HTBI primers amplified the TCR CDR3 region. A single record per CDR3 protein comes from TCRdb applying MiXCR to the multiplex PCR reads. The profile shows roughly 380,000 distinct CDR3 sequences, 13% of them singletons. These data are taken from a study of T cells in Graves' hyperthyroidism and ophthalmopathy. PBMCs were collected from an approximately 9.2 ml volume of fresh peripheral blood. The V gene lost 6 bases and the J gene lost 0 bases, with 13 bases spanning the gap. This CDR3 has 15 residues. The germline gives CDR1 SNHLY, CDR2 FYNNEI. Points from the study as a whole: Through a model of 13 V-J features, ophthalmopathy was separated from stable hyperthyroidism. Also found in blood were most expanded thyroid clonotypes above 0.001.

This rearrangement joins TRBV2 to TRBJ2-3; TRBD1 might be the D (6 bases). Material: blood. This clonotype was obtained from a man aged 30-40 years with Graves' hyperthyroidism that later progressed to Graves' ophthalmopathy. CDR3 region: CASRRQETSTDTQYF. The CDR3 bases are TGTGCCAGCAGACGACAGGAGACTAGCACAGATACGCAGTATTTT.